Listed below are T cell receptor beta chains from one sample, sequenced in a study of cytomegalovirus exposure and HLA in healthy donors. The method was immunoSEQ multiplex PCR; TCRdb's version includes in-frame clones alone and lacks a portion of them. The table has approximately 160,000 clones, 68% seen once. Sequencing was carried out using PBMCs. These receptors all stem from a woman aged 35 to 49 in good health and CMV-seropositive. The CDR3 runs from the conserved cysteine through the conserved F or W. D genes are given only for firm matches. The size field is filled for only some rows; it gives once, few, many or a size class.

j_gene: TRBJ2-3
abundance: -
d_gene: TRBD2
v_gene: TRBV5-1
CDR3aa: CASSWGPSGGTDTQYF
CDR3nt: TGCGCCAGCAGCTGGGGCCCTAGCGGGGGAACAGATACGCAGTATTTT

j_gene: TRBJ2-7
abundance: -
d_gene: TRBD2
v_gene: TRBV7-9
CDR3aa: CASSSSGLAGGFRHEQYF
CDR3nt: TGTGCCAGCAGCTCCTCGGGACTAGCGGGGGGATTCCGCCACGAGCAGTACTTC

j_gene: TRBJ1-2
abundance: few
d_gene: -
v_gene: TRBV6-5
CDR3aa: CATKEGVGGYTF
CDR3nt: TGTGCCACCAAAGAGGGGGTGGGGGGCTACACCTTC

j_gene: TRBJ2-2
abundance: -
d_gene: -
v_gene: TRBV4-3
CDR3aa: CASSQEPVAPNTGELFF
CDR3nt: TGCGCCAGCAGCCAAGAACCCGTAGCACCGAACACCGGGGAGCTGTTTTTT

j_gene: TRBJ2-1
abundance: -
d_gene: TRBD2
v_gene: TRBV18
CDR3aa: CASSPLAGGQDEQFF
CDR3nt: TGTGCCAGCTCACCACTAGCGGGAGGTCAGGATGAGCAGTTCTTC

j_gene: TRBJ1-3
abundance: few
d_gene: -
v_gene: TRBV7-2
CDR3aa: CASSLSGFGNTIYF
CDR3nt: TGTGCCAGCAGCTTATCAGGGTTTGGAAACACCATATATTTT

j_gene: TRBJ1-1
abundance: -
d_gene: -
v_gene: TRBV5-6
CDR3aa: CASSLVGRMNTEAFF
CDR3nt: TGTGCCAGCAGCTTGGTAGGCAGGATGAACACTGAAGCTTTCTTT

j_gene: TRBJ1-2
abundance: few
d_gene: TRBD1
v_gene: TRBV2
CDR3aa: CASTRDSFYGYTF
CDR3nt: TGTGCCAGCACCCGGGACAGCTTCTATGGCTACACCTTC

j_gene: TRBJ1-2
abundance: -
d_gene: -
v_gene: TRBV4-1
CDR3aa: CASSQDGRLSYTF
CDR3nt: TGCGCCAGCAGCCAAGATGGGCGTCTCAGCTACACCTTC

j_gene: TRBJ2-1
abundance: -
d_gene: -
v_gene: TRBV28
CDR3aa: CASSFTGPTYNEQFF
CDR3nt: TGTGCCAGCAGTTTTACAGGCCCCACCTACAATGAGCAGTTCTTC

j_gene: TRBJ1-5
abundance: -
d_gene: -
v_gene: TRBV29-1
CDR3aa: CSVRGIENQPQHF
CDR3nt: TGCAGCGTTCGGGGAATTGAGAATCAGCCCCAGCATTTT

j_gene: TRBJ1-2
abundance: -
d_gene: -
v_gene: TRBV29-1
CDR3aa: CSVVGVGGYTF
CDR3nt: TGCAGCGTTGTCGGGGTCGGGGGCTACACCTTC

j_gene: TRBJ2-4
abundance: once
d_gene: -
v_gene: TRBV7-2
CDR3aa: CASSLDAGAKNIQYF
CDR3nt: TGTGCCAGCAGCTTAGATGCAGGCGCCAAAAACATTCAGTACTTC

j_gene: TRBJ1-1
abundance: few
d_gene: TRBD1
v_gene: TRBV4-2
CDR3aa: CASIQGASTEAFF
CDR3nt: TGTGCCAGCATTCAGGGGGCTAGCACTGAAGCTTTCTTT

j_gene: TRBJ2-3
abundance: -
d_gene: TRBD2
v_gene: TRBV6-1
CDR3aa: CASSEVPAGGSDTQYF
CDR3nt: TGTGCCAGCAGTGAAGTGCCAGCGGGGGGTTCGGATACGCAGTATTTT

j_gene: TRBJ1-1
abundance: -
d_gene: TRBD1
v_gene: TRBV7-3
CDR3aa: CASSFGTDTEAFF
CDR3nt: TGTGCCAGCAGCTTCGGGACAGACACTGAAGCTTTCTTT

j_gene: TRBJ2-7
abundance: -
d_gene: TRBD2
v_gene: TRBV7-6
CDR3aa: CASSLGTSEVHEQYF
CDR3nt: TGTGCCAGCAGCTTAGGTACTAGCGAGGTCCACGAGCAGTACTTC

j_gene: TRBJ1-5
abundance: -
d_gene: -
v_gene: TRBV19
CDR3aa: CASSITGGNQPQHF
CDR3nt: TGTGCCAGTAGTATAACAGGAGGCAATCAGCCCCAGCATTTT

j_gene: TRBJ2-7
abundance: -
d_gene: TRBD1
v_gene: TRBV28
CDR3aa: CASSPQDRVRQYF
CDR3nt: TGTGCCAGCAGTCCGCAGGACAGGGTTCGGCAGTACTTC

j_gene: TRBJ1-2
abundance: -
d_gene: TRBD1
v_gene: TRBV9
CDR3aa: CASTAGGTGGATRGYTF
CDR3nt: TGTGCCAGCACCGCAGGAGGGACAGGGGGCGCTACACGGGGCTACACCTTC

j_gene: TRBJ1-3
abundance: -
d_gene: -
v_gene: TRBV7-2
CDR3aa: CASSSSREAGNTIYF
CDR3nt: TGTGCCAGCAGCTCAAGCAGGGAAGCTGGAAACACCATATATTTT

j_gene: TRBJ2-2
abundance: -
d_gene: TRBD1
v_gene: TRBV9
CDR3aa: CASRDRDGRGELFF
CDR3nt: TGTGCCAGCAGAGACAGGGATGGTCGCGGGGAGCTGTTTTTT

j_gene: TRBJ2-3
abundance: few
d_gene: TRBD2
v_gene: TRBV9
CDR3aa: CASSVGTSGMWDTQYF
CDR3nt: TGTGCCAGCAGCGTCGGGACTAGCGGGATGTGGGATACGCAGTATTTT

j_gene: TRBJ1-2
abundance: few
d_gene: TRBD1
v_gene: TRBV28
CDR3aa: CASSSGQGTYGYTF
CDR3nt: TGTGCCAGCAGTTCCGGACAGGGGACCTATGGCTACACCTTC

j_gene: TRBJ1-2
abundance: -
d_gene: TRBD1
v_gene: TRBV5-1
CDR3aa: CASSLAGDSGYTF
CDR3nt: TGCGCCAGCAGCTTGGCCGGGGACAGTGGCTACACCTTC

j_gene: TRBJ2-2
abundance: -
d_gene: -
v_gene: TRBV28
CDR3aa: CASSRLAGELFF
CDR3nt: TGTGCCAGCAGTCGACTTGCCGGGGAGCTGTTTTTT

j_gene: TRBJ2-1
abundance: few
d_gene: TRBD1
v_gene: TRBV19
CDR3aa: CASSIDGQGRNEQFF
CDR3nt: TGTGCCAGTAGTATAGACGGACAGGGGCGCAATGAGCAGTTCTTC

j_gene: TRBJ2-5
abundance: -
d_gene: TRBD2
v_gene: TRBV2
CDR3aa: CASRKTSGEETQYF
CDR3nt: TGTGCCAGCAGGAAGACTAGCGGGGAGGAGACCCAGTACTTC

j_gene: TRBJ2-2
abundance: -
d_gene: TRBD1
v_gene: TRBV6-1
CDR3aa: CASTGTGVTGELFF
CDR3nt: TGTGCCAGCACCGGGACAGGGGTCACCGGGGAGCTGTTTTTT

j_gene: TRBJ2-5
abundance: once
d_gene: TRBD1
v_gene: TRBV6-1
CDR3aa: CASRSGRGRQETQYF
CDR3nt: TGTGCCAGCAGATCAGGCAGGGGGCGACAAGAGACCCAGTACTTC

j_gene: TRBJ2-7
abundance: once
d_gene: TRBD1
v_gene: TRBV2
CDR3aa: CASKRGTGGNYEQYF
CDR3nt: TGTGCCAGCAAGCGCGGAACAGGGGGCAACTACGAGCAGTACTTC

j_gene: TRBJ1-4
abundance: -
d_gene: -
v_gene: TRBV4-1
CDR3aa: CASSQVFVFRNEKLFF
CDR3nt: TGCGCCAGCAGCCAAGTCTTCGTTTTCAGAAATGAAAAACTGTTTTTT

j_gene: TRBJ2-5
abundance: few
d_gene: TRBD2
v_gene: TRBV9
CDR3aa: CASSQTSGSSETQYF
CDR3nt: TGTGCCAGCAGCCAGACTAGCGGGAGTAGTGAGACCCAGTACTTC

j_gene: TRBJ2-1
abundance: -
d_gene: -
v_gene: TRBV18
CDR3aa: CASSTDPAGNEQFF
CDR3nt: TGTGCCAGCTCTACGGACCCGGCGGGGAATGAGCAGTTCTTC

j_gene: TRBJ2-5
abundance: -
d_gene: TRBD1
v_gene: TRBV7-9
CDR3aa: CASSPKDRIQETQYF
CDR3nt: TGTGCCAGCAGCCCTAAGGACAGGATCCAAGAGACCCAGTACTTC

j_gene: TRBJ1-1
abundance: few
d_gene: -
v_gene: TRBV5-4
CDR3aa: CASSFGIEAFF
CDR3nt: TGTGCCAGCAGCTTCGGGATAGAAGCTTTCTTT

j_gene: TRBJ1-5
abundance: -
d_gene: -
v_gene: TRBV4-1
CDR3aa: CASSQSGGEDQPQHF
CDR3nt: TGCGCCAGCAGCCAGAGCGGGGGGGAGGATCAGCCCCAGCATTTT

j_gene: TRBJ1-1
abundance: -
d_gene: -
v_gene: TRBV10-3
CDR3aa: CAISERPGGKDTEAFF
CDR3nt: TGTGCCATCAGTGAGCGACCCGGGGGGAAAGACACTGAAGCTTTCTTT

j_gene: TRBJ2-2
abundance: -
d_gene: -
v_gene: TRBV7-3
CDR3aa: CASSTDRSNTGELFF
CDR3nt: TGTGCCAGCAGCACTGACAGGTCGAACACCGGGGAGCTGTTTTTT

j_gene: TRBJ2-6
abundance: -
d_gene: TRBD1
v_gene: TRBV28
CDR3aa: CASSPLPGQWAGANVLTF
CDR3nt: TGTGCCAGCAGTCCCCTTCCGGGACAGTGGGCTGGGGCCAACGTCCTGACTTTC